What follows is one TCR beta chain and its context. Antigen unknown. This record belongs to a study of cytomegalovirus exposure and HLA in healthy donors. Trimming took off 1 base at V and 6 bases at J, with 10 bases between the two ends. CDR3 length: 13 residues. Germline values: CDR1 SGDLS, CDR2 YYNGEE. Study conclusions and caveats: Productive rates of about 90% or about 30% were seen for most TCR beta V segments in an earlier analysis.

The PCR used 60 Vbeta and 13 Jbeta primers. Profiling relied on immunoSEQ multiplex PCR, and the TCRdb table lists in-frame clones only, not all of them. This sample has about 230,000 clones, with 85% found just once. This TCR was sampled from a girl aged 2 to 10 in good health and CMV-seronegative. The sample was PBMCs. The rearrangement links TRBV9 to TRBJ1-2; maybe TRBD1 (5 bases). The CDR3 bases are TGTGCCAGCAGCGTAAGGGGTCCGGATGGCTACACCTTC. Encoded protein: CASSVRGPDGYTF.